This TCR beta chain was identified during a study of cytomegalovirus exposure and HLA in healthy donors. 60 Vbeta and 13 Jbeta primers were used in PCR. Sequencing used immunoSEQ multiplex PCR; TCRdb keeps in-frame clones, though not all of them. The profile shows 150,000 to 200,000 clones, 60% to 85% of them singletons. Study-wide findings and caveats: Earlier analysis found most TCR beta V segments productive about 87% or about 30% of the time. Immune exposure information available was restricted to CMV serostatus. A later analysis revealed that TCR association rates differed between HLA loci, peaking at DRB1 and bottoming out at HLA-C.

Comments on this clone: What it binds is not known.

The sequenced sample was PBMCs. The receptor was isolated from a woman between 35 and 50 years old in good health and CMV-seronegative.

The CDR3: CTSSQTPAYEQYF. DNA of the CDR3: TGCACCAGCAGCCAAACACCCGCCTACGAGCAGTACTTC. The chain joins TRBV1 to TRBJ2-7; the D call in the table, TRBD1, was not verified against the DNA. TRBV1 is shown as a pseudogene. CDR3 length: 13 amino acids.